This TCR beta chain was captured by sequencing in a study of T cells in Graves' hyperthyroidism and ophthalmopathy. It was RNA transcripts that yielded the amplified TCR beta CDR3 regions. The HTBI primer set served for first-round RT-PCR of the TCR CDR3. TCRdb processed the multiplex PCR reads anew with MiXCR; each CDR3 protein has one entry. Here the sample spans fewer than 800,000 distinct CDR3 sequences, 15% to 20% being singletons. Germline lookup yields CDR1 MNHNS and CDR2 SASEGT. Deletions cut 3 bases from V and 2 bases from J, with 5 bases between. The CDR3 covers 14 residues. The origin of this receptor is a man aged 18 to 35 with Graves' hyperthyroidism. The source material was blood. V is TRBV6-1 and J is TRBJ1-6; no reliable D call. The CDR3 reads CASSDSTYNSPLHF. The CDR3 region has the DNA TGTGCCAGCAGTGACAGTACCTATAATTCACCCCTCCACTTT.